This is a list of T cell receptor beta chains from one sample in a study of shared clonotypes between healthy human individuals. Using immunoSEQ multiplex PCR, the repertoire was profiled, and TCRdb retains in-frame clones only, with some absent. The top ten clones hold approximately 1.5% of a sample with about 1 million clones, about 75% of them seen once. Sequencing was carried out using memory CD4+ T cells sorted from blood. The receptor set was obtained from a man between 18 and 35 years old in good health. The CDR3 runs from the conserved cysteine through the conserved F or W. The D gene is left open where the match is weak. Clone sizes are given selectively: once, few, many, or a class where the clone is expanded.

J: TRBJ2-4; D: TRBD2; size: -; V: TRBV11-2; DNA: TGTGCCAGCAGCAGGCTAGCGGGAGAGGGGGCCAAAAACATTCAGTACTTC; CDR3: CASSRLAGEGAKNIQYF
J: TRBJ1-6; D: TRBD1; size: many; V: TRBV28; DNA: TGTGCCAGCAGTTTTCCCCGGGACAGGCAATCCCTCTATAATTCACCCCTCCACTTT; CDR3: CASSFPRDRQSLYNSPLHF
J: TRBJ2-5; D: TRBD2; size: -; V: TRBV2; DNA: TGTGCCAGCAGTGATCAGCGGGGTCAAGAGACCCAGTACTTC; CDR3: CASSDQRGQETQYF
J: TRBJ1-6; D: -; size: few; V: TRBV4-1; DNA: TGCGCCAGCAGCCAATCCTTGCGTGGTTCACCCCTCCACTTT; CDR3: CASSQSLRGSPLHF
J: TRBJ2-2; D: -; size: few; V: TRBV30; DNA: TGTGCCTGGGAAGGAGTCCTAGGGAACACCGGGGAGCTGTTTTTT; CDR3: CAWEGVLGNTGELFF
J: TRBJ2-3; D: -; size: -; V: TRBV7-3; DNA: TGTGCCAGCAGCCCCACTGCGGCAAACACAGATACGCAGTATTTT; CDR3: CASSPTAANTDTQYF
J: TRBJ1-1; D: TRBD1; size: -; V: TRBV11-3; DNA: TGTGCTAGCAGCGGCAGGGGGCGAGGTGAAGCTTTCTTT; CDR3: CASSGRGRGEAFF
J: TRBJ2-5; D: -; size: -; V: TRBV7-2; DNA: TGTGCCAGCAGCCCGAAGGTGTTAACGGGAGTAGGAGAGACCCAGTACTTC; CDR3: CASSPKVLTGVGETQYF
J: TRBJ1-5; D: -; size: few; V: TRBV27; DNA: TGTGCCAGCAGTTTATCATTTAGCAATCAGCCCCAGCATTTT; CDR3: CASSLSFSNQPQHF
J: TRBJ2-4; D: -; size: -; V: TRBV30; DNA: TGTGCCTGGAGTGGGGGCAACATTCAGTACTTC; CDR3: CAWSGGNIQYF
J: TRBJ1-4; D: -; size: once; V: TRBV5-4; DNA: TGTGCCAGCAGCTTGAATACAGGGAATGAAAAACTGTTTTTT; CDR3: CASSLNTGNEKLFF
J: TRBJ1-2; D: TRBD1; size: -; V: TRBV19; DNA: TGTGCCAGTAGCCACAGGAAACAGGGGGTCGGCTACACCTTC; CDR3: CASSHRKQGVGYTF
J: TRBJ1-4; D: -; size: few; V: TRBV2; DNA: TGTGCCAGCAGCGATGGGACATTTTATGCAACTAATGAAAAACTGTTTTTT; CDR3: CASSDGTFYATNEKLFF
J: TRBJ2-1; D: TRBD2; size: -; V: TRBV4-1; DNA: TGCGCCAGCAGCATCCCGGGACTAGCGAGCAATGAGCAGTTCTTC; CDR3: CASSIPGLASNEQFF
J: TRBJ2-7; D: TRBD2; size: -; V: TRBV5-1; DNA: TGCGCCAGCAGCTTACTAGCGGGAGGGCCCTACGAGCAGTACTTC; CDR3: CASSLLAGGPYEQYF
J: TRBJ1-2; D: TRBD1; size: -; V: TRBV2; DNA: TGTGCCAGCAGTAAGGGACAGGGCTATGGCTACACCTTC; CDR3: CASSKGQGYGYTF
J: TRBJ2-1; D: TRBD1; size: -; V: TRBV7-2; DNA: TGTGCCAGCAGCTCGACAGGGGGGTATGAGCAGTTCTTC; CDR3: CASSSTGGYEQFF
J: TRBJ2-7; D: TRBD1; size: -; V: TRBV6-1; DNA: TGTGCCACCGGACAGGCCTACGAGCAGTACTTC; CDR3: CATGQAYEQYF
J: TRBJ2-4; D: TRBD2; size: -; V: TRBV18; DNA: TGTGCCAGCTCAGCCATAGCGGGAGTTAACATTCAGTACTTC; CDR3: CASSAIAGVNIQYF
J: TRBJ2-3; D: -; size: -; V: TRBV9; DNA: TGTGCCAGCAGCGCGACCCACGCCCCTCTAAGCACAGATACGCAGTATTTT; CDR3: CASSATHAPLSTDTQYF
J: TRBJ1-1; D: TRBD1; size: -; V: TRBV7-9; DNA: TGTGCCAGCAGCTTTCGGACAGGACCGAACACTGAAGCTTTCTTT; CDR3: CASSFRTGPNTEAFF
J: TRBJ1-2; D: TRBD1; size: -; V: TRBV7-9; DNA: TGTGCCAGCAGCGACAGGGGTTTCGTGGGTGGCTACACCTTC; CDR3: CASSDRGFVGGYTF
J: TRBJ2-7; D: -; size: -; V: TRBV5-1; DNA: TGCGCCAGCAGCTGGACTACTCCGGCGGCAGGTTCCTACGAGCAGTACTTC; CDR3: CASSWTTPAAGSYEQYF
J: TRBJ2-5; D: -; size: -; V: TRBV15; DNA: TGTGCCACCAGCAGGGAACCGTGGCGGAGGGAGACCCAGTACTTC; CDR3: CATSREPWRRETQYF
J: TRBJ1-2; D: -; size: few; V: TRBV18; DNA: TGTGCCAGCTCACCAAAAGGACACTATGGCTACACCTTC; CDR3: CASSPKGHYGYTF
J: TRBJ2-3; D: TRBD1; size: -; V: TRBV28; DNA: TGTGCCAGCAGTTCCGGGACAGGGAGCACAGATACGCAGTATTTT; CDR3: CASSSGTGSTDTQYF
J: TRBJ1-4; D: -; size: -; V: TRBV30; DNA: TGTGCCTGGAGTGTGTCGGGGTTATTGTGGGAAAAACTGTTTTTT; CDR3: CAWSVSGLLWEKLFF
J: TRBJ1-2; D: TRBD1; size: -; V: TRBV4-1; DNA: TGCGCCAGCAGCCAAGGACAGGGTTATGGCTACACCTTC; CDR3: CASSQGQGYGYTF
J: TRBJ2-5; D: -; size: -; V: TRBV5-4; DNA: TGTGCCAGCAGCTTGGCCCCAGGCAGGGTCCTCCAAGAGACCCAGTACTTC; CDR3: CASSLAPGRVLQETQYF
J: TRBJ2-2; D: TRBD2; size: few; V: TRBV11-2; DNA: TGTGCCAGCAGCATCGGACTAGCGCTTAACACCGGGGAGCTGTTTTTT; CDR3: CASSIGLALNTGELFF
J: TRBJ1-3; D: TRBD1; size: -; V: TRBV28; DNA: TGTGCCAGCAGTTCGCCATCTTGGGGGACAGGGGCTCCTGGAAACACCATATATTTT; CDR3: CASSSPSWGTGAPGNTIYF
J: TRBJ1-2; D: -; size: -; V: TRBV5-1; DNA: TGCGCCAGCAGCTCCCCGGGACAAACTAACTATGGCTACACCTTC; CDR3: CASSSPGQTNYGYTF
J: TRBJ1-1; D: -; size: -; V: TRBV28; DNA: TGTGCCAGCAGTTTAGGACCTGGGGGTGAAGCTTTCTTT; CDR3: CASSLGPGGEAFF
J: TRBJ2-2; D: TRBD2; size: -; V: TRBV13; DNA: TGTGCCAGCAGCTTAGCAGGGCGGCGGGGGAGGCCCGGGGAGCTGTTTTTT; CDR3: CASSLAGRRGRPGELFF
J: TRBJ2-7; D: -; size: -; V: TRBV11-2; DNA: TGTGCCAGCAGCCCCGGAGCAGGGGCGACCTACGAGCAGTACTTC; CDR3: CASSPGAGATYEQYF
J: TRBJ2-4; D: TRBD2; size: -; V: TRBV29-1; DNA: TGCAGCGTTGGGGCGGGAGGGCCGTCAGACATTCAGTACTTC; CDR3: CSVGAGGPSDIQYF
J: TRBJ2-2; D: TRBD2; size: -; V: TRBV11-2; DNA: TGTGCCAGCAGCCCGACTAGCGGGAGCGTGGAGCTGTTTTTT; CDR3: CASSPTSGSVELFF
J: TRBJ2-7; D: TRBD1; size: -; V: TRBV6-6; DNA: TGTGCCAGCAGTAAACAGGGGTACGAGCAGTACTTC; CDR3: CASSKQGYEQYF
J: TRBJ1-6; D: -; size: -; V: TRBV7-2; DNA: TGTGCCAGCAGCTTAGCAGGCGGTAGCAATTCACCCCTCCACTTT; CDR3: CASSLAGGSNSPLHF
J: TRBJ2-2; D: TRBD2; size: once; V: TRBV7-2; DNA: TGTGCCAGCCGATCGGGACTAGCGGCGAACACCGGGGAGCTGTTTTTT; CDR3: CASRSGLAANTGELFF
J: TRBJ1-3; D: -; size: -; V: TRBV18; DNA: TGTGCCAGCTCCCAATCCAGGGCCTCTGGAAACACCATATATTTT; CDR3: CASSQSRASGNTIYF
J: TRBJ2-7; D: -; size: -; V: TRBV10-3; DNA: TGTGCCATCAATTCCGACGGAACCTACGAGCAGTACTTC; CDR3: CAINSDGTYEQYF